The 16 T cell receptor beta chains reported below all come from one sample, sequenced in a study of T cell repertoires in cytomegalovirus infection. These receptors have no known antigen. In TCRdb, the reads were re-called with MiXCR into one record per CDR3 protein. The sample holds 400,000 to 600,000 distinct CDR3 sequences, approximately 46% seen once. The sequences come from cultured PBMCs, collected from culture after CMV antigen stimulation. Receptors were obtained from a human donor in good health (CMV status not recorded). Some clones in this sample may be carry-over from other donors' samples.

The chain recombines TRBV2 with TRBJ2-7, with 8 bases that match TRBD2. After removal of 6 bases from V and 5 bases from J, the junction contained 12 bases not matched to a gene. The germline V gene has CDR1 SNHLY and CDR2 FYNNEI. The CDR3 has 15 residues. In nucleotides, the CDR3 is TGTGCCAGCAGACAGGACGGTGCGGGGGGCGACGAGCAGTACTTC. It codes for CASRQDGAGGDEQYF.

V and J are TRBV7-9 and TRBJ2-1; 9 bases align to TRBD2. Per the germline V gene, CDR1 is SEHNR and CDR2 is FQNEAQ (reference sequence). V was pared by 4 bases and J by 5 bases, with 9 bases of the junction left unmatched. This CDR3 region has 16 residues. CDR3 amino acids: CASSSPETSGNNEQFF. The CDR3 DNA follows: TGTGCCAGCAGCTCCCCCGAGACTAGCGGAAACAATGAGCAGTTCTTC.

This clonotype was seen a few times. The J gene is TRBJ2-3, the V gene TRBV11-2; 7 positions agree with TRBD2. V shed 5 bases and J 6 bases; nucleotides not matched to a gene: 8. CDR1 SGHAT and CDR2 FQNNGV come from the germline V gene. The CDR3 consists of 14 residues. CDR3 residues: CASSPGGESDTQYF. The CDR3 DNA sequence: TGTGCCAGCAGCCCTGGGGGGGAATCCGATACGCAGTATTTT.

This chain links TRBV6-5 with TRBJ2-7; 10 bases are shared with TRBD1. The CDR3 is 14 residues long. CDR1 and CDR2 from the germline V gene are MNHEY and SVGAGI. Trimming took 7 bases from V and 2 from J; bases not matched to a gene: 5. The CDR3 DNA follows: TGTGCCAGCAAAGAGACAGGGGGCCCCTACGAGCAGTACTTC. Residues: CASKETGGPYEQYF.

The chain is built from TRBV5-6 and TRBJ2-1; D gene uncertain. Trimming removed 6 bases at V and 8 bases at J, with 12 bases between. CDR1 and CDR2 (germline): SGHDT, YYEEEE. There are 12 residues in the CDR3. CDR3 region: CASTRGEDEQFF. The CDR3 DNA follows: TGTGCCAGCACCCGAGGAGAAGATGAGCAGTTCTTC.

This clonotype has just a few counts. The chain carries TRBV5-4 and TRBJ2-7; D ambiguous. V dropped 2 bases and J dropped 4 bases, with 7 bases sitting between them. Germline assignment: CDR1 SGHNT and CDR2 YYREEE (reference sequence). This CDR3 has 12 residues. The CDR3 sequence: CASSFVGYEQYF. The CDR3 DNA follows: TGTGCCAGCAGCTTTGTTGGATACGAGCAGTACTTC.

The chain links TRBV14 to TRBJ1-2, with 10 bases matching TRBD1. The junction had 0 bases not matched to a gene; V was cut back by 3 bases and J by 5 bases. Germline values: CDR1 SGHDN, CDR2 FVKESK. The CDR3 spans 13 residues. As DNA, the CDR3 is TGTGCCAGCAGCCAGGGACAGGGGTATGGCTACACCTTC. It codes for CASSQGQGYGYTF.

This chain connects TRBV20-1 to TRBJ2-3; 8 nucleotides align to TRBD2. V shed 6 bases and J 0 bases; nucleotides not matched to a gene: 5. The CDR3 consists of 14 residues. Per the germline V gene, CDR1 is DFQATT and CDR2 is SNEGSKA (reference sequence). CDR3 in amino acids: CSAQRGPSTDTQYF. Written as DNA, the CDR3 is TGCAGTGCCCAGCGGGGGCCCAGCACAGATACGCAGTATTTT.

This clonotype was seen ten or more times. The chain carries TRBV7-2 and TRBJ2-5; possible D gene TRBD2, 5 bases. Germline V CDR1 and CDR2: SGHTA, FQGNSA. The CDR3 sequence is 12 residues long. V lost 2 bases, J lost 5 bases, and 6 bases lay in between. The CDR3 here is CASSLQRETQYF. The CDR3 DNA follows: TGTGCCAGCAGCTTACAGCGGGAGACCCAGTACTTC.

The sample holds a few counts of this clonotype. For the CDR3, the DNA is TGTGCCAGCAGAGAAAGGACGGGTGAAGCTTTCTTT. Amino acid sequence: CASRERTGEAFF. The chain uses TRBV27 and TRBJ1-1; no reliable D call. Trimming removed 6 bases from V and 7 bases from J, with 12 bases in between. This CDR3 is built from 12 residues. Germline CDR1 is MNHEY and CDR2 is SMNVEV (reference sequence).

The sample holds a few counts of this clonotype. The V gene is TRBV11-2, the J gene TRBJ2-1; no firm D call. Germline V CDR1 and CDR2: SGHAT, FQNNGV. The CDR3 consists of 14 residues. The V end was cut by 1 base, the J end by 5 bases, with 9 bases between. The CDR3 sequence: CASSLVYGHNEQFF. CDR3 nucleotides: TGTGCCAGCAGCTTAGTCTACGGACACAATGAGCAGTTCTTC.

This clonotype appeared a few times. V usage is TRBV11-2 and J usage is TRBJ2-1, with 10 bases lining up with TRBD2. CDR3 length: 13 amino acids. In germline, CDR1 is SGHAT, CDR2 FQNNGV. With V trimmed by 5 bases and J by 10 bases, 5 bases remained unmatched. The CDR3 spells CASSLKREGEQFF. In DNA, the CDR3 is TGTGCCAGCAGCCTCAAGCGGGAGGGGGAGCAGTTCTTC. The variable domain in full, completed from reference TRBV11-2 and TRBJ2-1, reads EAGVAQSPRYKIIEKRQSVAFWCNPISGHATLYWYQQILGQGPKLLIQFQNNGVVDDSQLPKDRFSAERLKGVDSTLKIQPAKLEDSAVYLCASSLKREGEQFFGPGTRLTVL.

This clonotype was picked up many times. The chain employs TRBV7-8 and TRBJ2-3; D is unresolved. V dropped 5 bases and J dropped 3 bases, with 12 bases sitting between them. The CDR3 contains 14 residues. The germline V gene has CDR1 SGHVS and CDR2 FQNEAQ. DNA for the CDR3: TGTGCCAGCAGCCCCCAACCCTCTACAGATACGCAGTATTTT. This encodes CASSPQPSTDTQYF.

This chain uses TRBV27 with TRBJ1-2; the D gene is possibly TRBD1 (6 bases). CDR3 length: 17 amino acids. V lost 4 bases to trimming and J lost 6 bases, with 24 bases between them. CDR1 and CDR2 (germline): MNHEY, SMNVEV (reference sequence). CDR3 loop: CASSYFPPNRVSDGYTF. In DNA, the CDR3 is TGTGCCAGCAGTTACTTCCCACCGAACAGGGTTTCGGATGGCTACACCTTC.

This chain uses TRBV7-2 with TRBJ2-3; D is possibly TRBD2 (6 bases). The length of the CDR3 is 14 residues. Germline assignment: CDR1 SGHTA and CDR2 FQGNSA. V was cut by 8 bases and J by 0 bases, with 12 bases left in between. The CDR3 region has the DNA TGTGCCAGCTCCCCGGCGGGAAGCACAGATACGCAGTATTTT. Amino acids: CASSPAGSTDTQYF.

The chain is built from TRBV7-9 and TRBJ2-2, with D possibly TRBD2 on 6 matching bases. With 11 bases removed from V and 3 bases from J, the gap between germline ends came to 13 bases. The CDR3 runs 13 residues. Germline assignment: CDR1 SEHNR and CDR2 FQNEAQ (reference sequence). This CDR3 is CAQRTGDTGELFF. CDR3 in DNA: TGTGCCCAAAGAACGGGAGACACCGGGGAGCTGTTTTTT.